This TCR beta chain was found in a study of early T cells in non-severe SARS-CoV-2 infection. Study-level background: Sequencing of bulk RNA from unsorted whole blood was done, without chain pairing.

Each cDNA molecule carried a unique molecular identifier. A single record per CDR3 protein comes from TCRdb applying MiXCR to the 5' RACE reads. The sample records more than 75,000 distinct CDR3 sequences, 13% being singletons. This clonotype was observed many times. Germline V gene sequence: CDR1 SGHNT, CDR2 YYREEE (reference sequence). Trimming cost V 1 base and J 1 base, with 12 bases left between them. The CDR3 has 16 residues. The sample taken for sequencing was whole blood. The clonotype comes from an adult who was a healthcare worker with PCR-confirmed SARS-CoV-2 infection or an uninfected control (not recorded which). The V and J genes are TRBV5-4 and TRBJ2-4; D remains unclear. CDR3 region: CASSLFNSLAKNIQYF. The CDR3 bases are TGTGCCAGCAGCTTGTTCAATTCGCTCGCCAAAAACATTCAGTACTTC. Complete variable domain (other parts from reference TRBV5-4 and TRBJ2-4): ETGVTQSPTHLIKTRGQQVTLRCSSQSGHNTVSWYQQALGQGPQFIFQYYREEENGRGNFPPRFSGLQFPNYSSELNVNALELDDSALYLCASSLFNSLAKNIQYFGAGTRLSVL.